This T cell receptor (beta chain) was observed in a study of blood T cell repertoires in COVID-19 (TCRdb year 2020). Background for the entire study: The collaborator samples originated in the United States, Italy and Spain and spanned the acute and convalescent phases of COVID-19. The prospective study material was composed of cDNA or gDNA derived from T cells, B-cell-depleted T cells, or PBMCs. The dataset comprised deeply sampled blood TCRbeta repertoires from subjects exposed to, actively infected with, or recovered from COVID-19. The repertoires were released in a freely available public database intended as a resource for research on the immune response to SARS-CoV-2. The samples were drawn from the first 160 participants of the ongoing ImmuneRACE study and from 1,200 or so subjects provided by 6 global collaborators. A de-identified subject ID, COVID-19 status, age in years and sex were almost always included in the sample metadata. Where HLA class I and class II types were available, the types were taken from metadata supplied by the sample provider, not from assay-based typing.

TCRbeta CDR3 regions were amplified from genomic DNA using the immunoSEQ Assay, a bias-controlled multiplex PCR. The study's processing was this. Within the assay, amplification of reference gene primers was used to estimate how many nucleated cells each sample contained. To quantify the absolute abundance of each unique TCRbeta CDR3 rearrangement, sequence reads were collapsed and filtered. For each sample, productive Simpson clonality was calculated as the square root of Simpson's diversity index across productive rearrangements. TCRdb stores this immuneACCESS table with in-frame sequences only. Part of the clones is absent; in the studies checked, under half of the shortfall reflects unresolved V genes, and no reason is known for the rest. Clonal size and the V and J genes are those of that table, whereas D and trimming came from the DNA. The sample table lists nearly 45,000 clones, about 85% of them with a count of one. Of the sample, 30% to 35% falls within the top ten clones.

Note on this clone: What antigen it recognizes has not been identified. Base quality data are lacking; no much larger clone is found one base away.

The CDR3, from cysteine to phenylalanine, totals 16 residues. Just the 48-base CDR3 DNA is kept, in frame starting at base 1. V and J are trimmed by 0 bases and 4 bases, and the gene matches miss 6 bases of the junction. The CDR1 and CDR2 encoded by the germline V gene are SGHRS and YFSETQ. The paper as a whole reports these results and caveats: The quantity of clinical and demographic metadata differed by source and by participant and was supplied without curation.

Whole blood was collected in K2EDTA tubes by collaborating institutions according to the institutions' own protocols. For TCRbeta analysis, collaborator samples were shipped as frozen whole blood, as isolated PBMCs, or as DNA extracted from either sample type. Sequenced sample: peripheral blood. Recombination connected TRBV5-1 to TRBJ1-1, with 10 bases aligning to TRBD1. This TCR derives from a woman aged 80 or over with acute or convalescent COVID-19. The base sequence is TGCGCCAGCAGCTTGGCAACGGGACAGGGGCTCACTGAAGCTTTCTTT. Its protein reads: CASSLATGQGLTEAFF.